Sequencing of this T cell receptor beta chain was carried out in a study of blood T cell repertoires in COVID-19. The V end was cut by 2 bases, the J end by 7 bases, with 9 bases between. The CDR3 contains 13 residues. Germline CDR1 reads SGDLS; CDR2 reads YYNGEE. Original data processing: Quantification of nucleated cells was approximated via reference gene primer amplification. Sequenced by immunoSEQ multiplex PCR; TCRdb stores in-frame clones only, minus some. The V and J calls and clone size come from that table; D and trimming were worked out from the DNA. The sample consists of about 340,000 clones, 92% of them appearing once. Participant reports of clinical history set cohort assignment. Cohort 3 recovered donors had two negative PCRs, clearance, or symptom resolution.

The specimen was PBMCs or T cells enriched from blood (not recorded which). V is TRBV9 and J is TRBJ2-2, with D uncertain. The TCR was taken from a woman between 25 and 40 years old who had recovered from COVID-19. The CDR3 sequence is CASSVVSSGELFF. CDR3 nucleotide sequence: TGTGCCAGCAGCGTGGTCTCTAGCGGGGAGCTGTTTTTT.